The next 9 T cell receptor beta chains were all read from a single sample in a study of blood T cells in healthy people across ages. Then a second PCR, running roughly 7 to 11 cycles, was carried out with a sample-barcoded 5' primer and a J-beta primer mix. Via MiXCR, TCRdb re-called the 5' RACE reads, giving one row per CDR3 protein. Here the sample spans 1.5 million or so distinct CDR3 sequences, 35% to 45% being singletons. Sequencing input: blood. The receptor source for this set is a woman younger than 35 in good health.

The V call is TRBV9, the J call TRBJ2-2, with D hard to call. The CDR3 consists of 16 residues. Germline CDR1 and CDR2: SGDLS and YYNGEE. V was clipped by 0 bases and J by 0 bases, with 9 bases between them. The chain's CDR3 is CASSVGRLTNTGELFF. In DNA, the CDR3 is TGTGCCAGCAGCGTAGGAAGGCTAACGAACACCGGGGAGCTGTTTTTT.

This clonotype was found a few times. The chain combines TRBV7-2 with TRBJ2-1, with D uncertain. CDR3 length: 11 amino acids. Trimming cost V 4 bases and J 15 bases, with 13 bases left between them. The V gene's germline CDR1 is SGHTA and CDR2 FQGNSA. In DNA, the CDR3 is TGTGCCAGCAGCTCTCACTCCCGATGGTTCTTC. Its protein product is CASSSHSRWFF.

V gene TRBV10-3 combines with J gene TRBJ2-1; the match to TRBD2 covers 9 bases. V lost 6 bases to trimming and J lost 0 bases; unmatched junction nucleotides: 0. CDR3 length: 14 amino acids. Germline-derived CDR1 and CDR2 are ENHRY and SYGVKD. The CDR3 here is CAIRRGGSYNEQFF. The CDR3 bases are TGTGCCATCAGGCGGGGGGGCTCCTACAATGAGCAGTTCTTC.

The V call is TRBV2, the J call TRBJ1-4; a possible D gene is TRBD1 (6 bases). CDR1 and CDR2 (germline): SNHLY, FYNNEI. The CDR3 runs to 15 residues. V shed 0 bases and J shed 7 bases, with 12 bases lying between them. The CDR3 reads CASSEARGGGEKLFF. CDR3 in DNA: TGTGCCAGCAGTGAAGCGCGAGGAGGGGGTGAAAAACTGTTTTTT. Looking up the rest from reference TRBV2 and TRBJ1-4 gives the full variable domain: EPEVTQTPSHQVTQMGQEVILRCVPISNHLYFYWYRQILGQKVEFLVSFYNNEISEKSEIFDDQFSVERPDGSNFTLKIRSTKLEDSAMYFCASSEARGGGEKLFFGSGTQLSVL.

The chain recombines TRBV6-6 with TRBJ2-5; 9 nucleotides align to TRBD2. CDR1 and CDR2 from the germline V gene are MNHNY and SVGAGI (reference sequence). V gave up 2 bases and J gave up 3 bases; unmatched junction bases: 4. The CDR3 is made up of 15 amino acids. As DNA, the CDR3 is TGTGCCAGCAGTTACGGGCGACTAGCGGAAGAGACCCAGTACTTC. Translated, it gives CASSYGRLAEETQYF.

This sequence joins TRBV29-1 and TRBJ1-3; 7 positions agree with TRBD1. V lost 6 bases to trimming and J lost 4 bases; unmatched junction nucleotides: 9. The CDR3 length is 14 residues. The V gene's germline CDR1 is SQVTM and CDR2 ANQGSEA. CDR3 sequence: CSVATGFSGNTIYF. In DNA form, the CDR3 reads TGCAGCGTCGCGACAGGGTTCTCCGGAAACACCATATATTTT.

The rearrangement uses TRBV20-1 and TRBJ1-2; TRBD1 matches 7 bases. J gave up 3 bases and V 6 bases, and 13 bases lay outside the gene matches. CDR1 and CDR2 (germline): DFQATT, SNEGSKA (reference sequence). This CDR3 has 15 amino acids. CDR3 in DNA: TGCAGTGCCTCAACCCGACAGGGTTGGTACTATGGCTACACCTTC. It is translated as CSASTRQGWYYGYTF.

This clonotype was seen at least ten times. The chain couples TRBV5-1 to TRBJ2-7; TRBD2 is a possible D gene (6 bases). The germline CDR1 and CDR2 sequences are SGHRS and YFSETQ. Trimming left V 2 bases short and J 2 bases short, with 11 bases between. CDR3 size: 14 residues. The CDR3 nucleotides are TGCGCCAGCAGCTTTAGCGGAACCACCTACGAGCAGTACTTC. This sequence encodes CASSFSGTTYEQYF.

J is TRBJ1-2 and V is TRBV4-2, with D possibly being TRBD1 (5 bases). From germline, CDR1 is LGHNA and CDR2 YNFKEQ. The CDR3 totals 14 residues. V lost 4 bases to trimming and J lost 4 bases, with 13 bases between them. This chain's CDR3 is CASSPTPGGYGYTF. The DNA for the CDR3 is TGTGCCAGCAGCCCCACTCCGGGGGGCTATGGCTACACCTTC.